This TCR beta chain was documented in a study of blood T cell repertoires in COVID-19. Study-level background: Samples of COVID-19 (acute and convalescent) were obtained from the United States, Italy and Spain. T cells, B-cell-depleted T cells, or PBMCs supplied cDNA or gDNA.

The CDR3 extends over 14 amino acids. The germline V gene encodes CDR1 SGHRS and CDR2 YFSETQ. V was trimmed by 3 bases and J by 7 bases, leaving 16 bases between them. Method: immunoSEQ multiplex PCR; TCRdb's copy keeps in-frame clones and lacks some. The sample lists 120,000 to 150,000 clones; 85% to 90% were seen once. The sequenced material came from peripheral blood. The V gene is TRBV5-1, the J gene TRBJ1-2; no definite D call. The source is a woman aged 45-65 years with active or convalescent COVID-19. CDR3 residues: CASSSQPGSGGYTF. CDR3 DNA: TGCGCCAGCAGCTCCCAACCCGGGTCCGGTGGCTACACCTTC. Together with reference TRBV5-1 and TRBJ1-2, the CDR3 gives the full variable domain: KAGVTQTPRYLIKTRGQQVTLSCSPISGHRSVSWYQQTPGQGLQFLFEYFSETQRNKGNFPGRFSGRQFSNSRSEMNVSTLELGDSALYLCASSSQPGSGGYTFGSGTRLTVV.